This T cell receptor (beta chain) appears in the sequencing data of a study of blood T cell repertoires in COVID-19. The CDR3 consists of 15 residues. Germline lookup yields CDR1 MDHEN and CDR2 SYDVKM. V lost 10 bases and J lost 2, with 19 bases in between. TCRdb keeps only in-frame clones here, not all; method: immunoSEQ multiplex PCR. In the table there are more than 80,000 clones, around four fifths of which are singletons. This receptor was taken from a woman aged 70 to 79 with acute or convalescent COVID-19. This chain connects TRBV28 to TRBJ2-3, with a tentative D call TRBD1 (6 bases). Sequenced sample: peripheral blood. CDR3 in DNA: TGTGCCACCGCGAGCCCGGGACACAACACAGATACGCAGTATTTT. Translated, it gives CATASPGHNTDTQYF.